This T cell receptor beta chain was documented in a study of HIV-infected children after antiretroviral therapy interruption. Overall study: Interruption-arm sampling covered weeks 0, 12, interruption end (24 or 48), and about 3 years post-study. Broader study findings: By the end of treatment interruption, naive CD4+ clonality (Gini) increased.

Unique molecular identifiers were included in an RNA-based 3' RACE TCR library. TCRdb itself ran the 3' RACE reads through MiXCR, one entry per CDR3 protein. The table lists fewer than 50,000 distinct CDR3 sequences, 4.3% of them singletons. Regarding treatment: PENTA 11 planned treatment interruption arm or continuous ART arm. This clonotype was seen ten or more times. Its target is unknown. The CDR3 is made up of 14 amino acids. Trimming removed 6 bases from V and 7 bases from J; junction bases left unmatched: 11. Germline lookup yields CDR1 SGHTA and CDR2 FQGTGA. V is TRBV7-3 and J is TRBJ2-7; 8 bases are a match to TRBD1. The input for sequencing was CD45RA+ CD4+ T cells from PBMCs, pooled from several time points, taken from a donor given antiretroviral therapy, either interrupted or continuous. This sample's subset: naive CD4+ CD45RA+ CD45RO- T cells. This clonotype was sampled from a pool of human donors with HIV. The CDR3 DNA follows: TGTGCCAGCAGTTCCGGACAGGGAGGTAGTGAGCAGTACTTC. Protein sequence: CASSSGQGGSEQYF.